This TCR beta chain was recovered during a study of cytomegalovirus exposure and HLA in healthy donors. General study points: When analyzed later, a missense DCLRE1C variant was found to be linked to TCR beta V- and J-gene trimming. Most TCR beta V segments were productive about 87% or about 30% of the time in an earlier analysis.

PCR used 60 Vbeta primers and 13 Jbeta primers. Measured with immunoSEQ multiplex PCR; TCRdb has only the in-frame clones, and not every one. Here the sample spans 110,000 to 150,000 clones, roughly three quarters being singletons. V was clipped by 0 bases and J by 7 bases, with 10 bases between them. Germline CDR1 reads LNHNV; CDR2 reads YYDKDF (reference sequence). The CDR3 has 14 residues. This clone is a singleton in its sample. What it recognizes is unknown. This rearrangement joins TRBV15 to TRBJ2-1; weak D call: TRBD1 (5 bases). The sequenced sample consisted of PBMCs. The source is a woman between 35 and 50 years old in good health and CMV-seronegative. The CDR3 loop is CATSRDNRRNEQFF. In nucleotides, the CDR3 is TGTGCCACCAGCAGAGATAACAGGCGTAATGAGCAGTTCTTC.